The 4 T cell receptor beta chains presented below share a single source sample, sequenced in a study of control samples from healthy donors and cancer patients. Sequenced by immunoSEQ multiplex PCR; TCRdb stores in-frame clones only, minus some. The profile covers about 57,000 clones, with more than 85% appearing a single time and about 0.91% taken by the ten largest. The material sequenced was PBMCs. The receptors stem from a man younger than 40 with colorectal cancer.

This chain uses TRBV19 with TRBJ1-1, with 7 nucleotides matching TRBD1. The CDR3 totals 14 residues. The V segment lost 4 bases and the J segment 1 base; nucleotides outside the gene matches: 3. Germline CDR1 is LNHDA and CDR2 is SQIVND (reference sequence). Here the CDR3 reads CASSTGTANTEAFF. The CDR3 DNA follows: TGTGCCAGTAGTACCGGGACAGCGAACACTGAAGCTTTCTTT.

The chain couples TRBV2 to TRBJ2-7, with TRBD1 identical over 7 bases. The V segment lost 5 bases and the J segment 3 bases; nucleotides outside the gene matches: 7. The length of the CDR3 is 14 residues. Germline loops: CDR1 SNHLY, CDR2 FYNNEI. CDR3 bases: TGTGCCAGCAGTCAAGGGGGCGCAGGCTACGAGCAGTACGTC. As protein: CASSQGGAGYEQYV.

The V call is TRBV5-1, the J call TRBJ1-2; 7 bases match TRBD1. The CDR3 spans 15 residues. Germline CDR1 and CDR2: SGHRS and YFSETQ. After removal of 0 bases from V and 3 bases from J, the junction contained 5 bases not matched to a gene. CDR3 amino acids: CASSLGPGQDYGYTF. The CDR3 nucleotides read TGCGCCAGCAGCTTGGGGCCAGGACAGGACTATGGCTACACCTTC.

The chain combines TRBV5-1 with TRBJ1-2; D uncertain. The CDR3 is 14 amino acids. V gave up 0 bases and J gave up 4 bases, with 10 bases separating them. CDR1 and CDR2 from the germline V gene are SGHRS and YFSETQ. This CDR3 is CASSLEGTTYGYTF. The CDR3 nucleotides are TGCGCCAGCAGCTTGGAGGGTACTACCTATGGCTACACCTTC.